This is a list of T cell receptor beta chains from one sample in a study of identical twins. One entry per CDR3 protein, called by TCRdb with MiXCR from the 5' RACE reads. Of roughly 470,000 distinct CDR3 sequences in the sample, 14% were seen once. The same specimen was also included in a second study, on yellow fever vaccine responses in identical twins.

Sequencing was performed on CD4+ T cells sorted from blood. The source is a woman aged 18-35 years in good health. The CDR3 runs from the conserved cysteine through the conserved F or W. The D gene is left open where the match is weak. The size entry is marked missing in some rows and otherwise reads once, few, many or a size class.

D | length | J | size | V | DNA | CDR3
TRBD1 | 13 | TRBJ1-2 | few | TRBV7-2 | TGTGCCAGCAGCGACAGGGCGGACTATGGCTACACCTTC | CASSDRADYGYTF
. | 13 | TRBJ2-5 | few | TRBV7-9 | TGTGCCAGCAGCTTATATGGGGTAGAGACCCAGTACTTC | CASSLYGVETQYF
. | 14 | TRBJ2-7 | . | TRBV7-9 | TGTGCCAGCAGCTTAGTAGGTATCGGGACCGAGCAGTACTTC | CASSLVGIGTEQYF
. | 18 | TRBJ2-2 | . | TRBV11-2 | TGTGCCAGCAGCTTCCCTATGAGCGGCGGGGCGGACACCGGGGAGCTGTTTTTT | CASSFPMSGGADTGELFF
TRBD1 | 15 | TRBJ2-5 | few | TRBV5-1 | TGCGCCAGCAGCTTGGACGGGACAGTGATGGAGACCCAGTACTTC | CASSLDGTVMETQYF
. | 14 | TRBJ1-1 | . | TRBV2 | TGTGCCAGCAGTGTTAAGGGGTCGAACACTGAAGCTTTCTTT | CASSVKGSNTEAFF
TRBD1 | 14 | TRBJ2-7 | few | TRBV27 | TGTGCCAGCAGTGGACAGGGTCTCTCCCACGAGCAGTACTTC | CASSGQGLSHEQYF
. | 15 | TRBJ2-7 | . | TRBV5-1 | TGCGCCAGCAGCTTGGCCGTTGCGGAAGAGGGCGAGCAGTACTTC | CASSLAVAEEGEQYF
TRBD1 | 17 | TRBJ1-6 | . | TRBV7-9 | TGTGCCAGCAGCTTAGAACGGGACAGGCCCTATAATTCACCCCTCCACTTT | CASSLERDRPYNSPLHF
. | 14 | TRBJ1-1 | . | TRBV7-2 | TGTGCCAGCAGGTTTACGGGGGGCTATACTGAAGCTTTCTTT | CASRFTGGYTEAFF
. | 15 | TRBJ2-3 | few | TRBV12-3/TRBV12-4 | TGTGCCAGCAGTGGGCGGGTGCGGAGAGCAGATACGCAGTATTTT | CASSGRVRRADTQYF
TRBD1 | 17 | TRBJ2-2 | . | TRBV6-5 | TGTGCCAGCAGTTACTCATCCAGGGGGCAGGGAACCGGGGAGCTGTTTTTT | CASSYSSRGQGTGELFF
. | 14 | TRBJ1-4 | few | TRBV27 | TGTGCCAGCAGTTCCCGAACAACTAATGAAAAACTGTTTTTT | CASSSRTTNEKLFF
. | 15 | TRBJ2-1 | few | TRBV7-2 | TGTGCCAGCAGTTTCGGGTACCCCTCCTACAATGAGCAGTTCTTC | CASSFGYPSYNEQFF
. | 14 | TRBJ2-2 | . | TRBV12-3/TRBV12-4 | TGTGCCAGCAGCCCGTCCAGAATTATCGGGGAGCTGTTTTTT | CASSPSRIIGELFF
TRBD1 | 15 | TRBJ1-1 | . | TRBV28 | TGTGCCAGCAGTCTCCACAGGGGCAGGAGCACTGAAGCTTTCTTT | CASSLHRGRSTEAFF
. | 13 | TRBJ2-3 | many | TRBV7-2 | TGTGCCAGCAGCCCCAACCCCACAGATACGCAGTATTTT | CASSPNPTDTQYF
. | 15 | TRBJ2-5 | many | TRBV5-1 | TGCGCCAGCAGCTTGCAAGGTGGCAAACAAGAGACCCAGTACTTC | CASSLQGGKQETQYF
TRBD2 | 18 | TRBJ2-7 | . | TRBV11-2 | TGTGCCAGCAGCTTACGAACAACGGGACTAGCGGGAGTAGAAGAGCAGTACTTC | CASSLRTTGLAGVEEQYF
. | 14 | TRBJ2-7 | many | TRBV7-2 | TGTGCCAGCAGCCGACTTGCTCTTTCCTACGAGCAGTACTTC | CASSRLALSYEQYF
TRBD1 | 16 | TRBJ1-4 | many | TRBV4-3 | TGCGCCAGCAGCCGATCGGGACAGGGGACTAATGAAAAACTGTTTTTT | CASSRSGQGTNEKLFF
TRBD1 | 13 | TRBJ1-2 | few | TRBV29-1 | TGCAGCGTTTCACAACAGGGGAACTATGGCTACACCTTC | CSVSQQGNYGYTF